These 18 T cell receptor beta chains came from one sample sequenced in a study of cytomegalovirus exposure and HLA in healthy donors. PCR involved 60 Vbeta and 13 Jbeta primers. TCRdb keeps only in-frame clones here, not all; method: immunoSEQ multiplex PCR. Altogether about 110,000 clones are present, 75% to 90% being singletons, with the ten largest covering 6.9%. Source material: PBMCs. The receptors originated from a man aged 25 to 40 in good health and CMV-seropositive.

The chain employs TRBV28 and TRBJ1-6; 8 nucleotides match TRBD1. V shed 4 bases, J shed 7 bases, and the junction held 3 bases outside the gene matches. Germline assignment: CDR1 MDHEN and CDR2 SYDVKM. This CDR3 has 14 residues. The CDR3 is CASSSTGENSPLHF. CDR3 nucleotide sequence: TGTGCCAGCAGTTCGACAGGGGAAAATTCACCCCTCCACTTT.

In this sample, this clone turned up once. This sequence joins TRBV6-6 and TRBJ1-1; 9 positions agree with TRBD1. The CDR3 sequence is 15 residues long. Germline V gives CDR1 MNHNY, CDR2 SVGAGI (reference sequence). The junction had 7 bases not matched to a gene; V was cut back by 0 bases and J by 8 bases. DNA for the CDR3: TGTGCCAGCAGTTACTCGACAGGGGGTAAGGGAGAAGCTTTCTTT. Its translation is CASSYSTGGKGEAFF.

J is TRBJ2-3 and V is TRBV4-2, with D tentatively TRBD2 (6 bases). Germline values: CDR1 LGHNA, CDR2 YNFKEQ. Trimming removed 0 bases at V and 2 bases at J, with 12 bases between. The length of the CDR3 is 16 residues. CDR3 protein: CASSQDRGFSTDTQYF. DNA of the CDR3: TGTGCCAGCAGCCAAGATCGGGGGTTTTCCACAGATACGCAGTATTTT.

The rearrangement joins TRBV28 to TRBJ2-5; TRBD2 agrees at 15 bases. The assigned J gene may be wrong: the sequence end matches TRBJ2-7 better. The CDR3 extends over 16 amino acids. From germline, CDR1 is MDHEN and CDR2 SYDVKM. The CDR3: CASSSPGLAGGYEQYF. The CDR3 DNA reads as TGTGCCAGCAGTTCTCCGGGACTAGCGGGGGGCTACGAGCAGTACTTC.

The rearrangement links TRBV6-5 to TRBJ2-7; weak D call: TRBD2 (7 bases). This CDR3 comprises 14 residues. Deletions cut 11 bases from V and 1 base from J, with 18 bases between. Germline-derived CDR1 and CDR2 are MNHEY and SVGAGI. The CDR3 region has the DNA TGTGCCTCCGGGCGGGGGCCGAAATCCTACGAGCAGTACTTC. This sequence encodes CASGRGPKSYEQYF.

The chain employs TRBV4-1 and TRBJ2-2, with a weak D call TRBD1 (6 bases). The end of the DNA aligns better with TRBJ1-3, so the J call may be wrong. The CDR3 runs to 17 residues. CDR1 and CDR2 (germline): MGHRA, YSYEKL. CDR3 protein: CASSQSSQGPSGNTIYF. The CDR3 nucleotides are TGCGCCAGCAGCCAATCGTCCCAGGGGCCCTCTGGAAACACCATATATTTT.

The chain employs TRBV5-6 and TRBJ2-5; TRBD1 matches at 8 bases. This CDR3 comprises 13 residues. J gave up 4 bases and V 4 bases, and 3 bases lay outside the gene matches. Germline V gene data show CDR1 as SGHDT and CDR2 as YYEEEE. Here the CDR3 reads CASSHDRGETQYF. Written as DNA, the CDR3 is TGTGCCAGCAGCCATGACAGGGGAGAGACCCAGTACTTC. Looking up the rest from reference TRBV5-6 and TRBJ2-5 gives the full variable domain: DAGVTQSPTHLIKTRGQQVTLRCSPKSGHDTVSWYQQALGQGPQFIFQYYEEEERQRGNFPDRFSGHQFPNYSSELNVNALLLGDSALYLCASSHDRGETQYFGPGTRLLVL.

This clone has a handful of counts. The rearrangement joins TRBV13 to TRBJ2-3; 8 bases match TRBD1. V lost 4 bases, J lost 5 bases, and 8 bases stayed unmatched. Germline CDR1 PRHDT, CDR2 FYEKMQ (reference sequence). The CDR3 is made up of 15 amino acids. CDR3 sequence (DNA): TGTGCCAGCAGCTCGGGGCAGGGGGCAAGAGATACGCAGTATTTT. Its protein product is CASSSGQGARDTQYF.

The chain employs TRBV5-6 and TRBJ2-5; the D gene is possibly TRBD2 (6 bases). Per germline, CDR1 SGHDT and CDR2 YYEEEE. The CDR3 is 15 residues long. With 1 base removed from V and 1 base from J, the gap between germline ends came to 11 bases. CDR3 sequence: CASSLSPGSQETQYF. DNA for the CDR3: TGTGCCAGCAGCTTGTCCCCCGGGAGCCAAGAGACCCAGTACTTC.

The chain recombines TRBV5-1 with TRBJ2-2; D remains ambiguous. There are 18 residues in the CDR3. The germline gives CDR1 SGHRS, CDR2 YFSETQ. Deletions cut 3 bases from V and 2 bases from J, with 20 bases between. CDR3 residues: CASSWPSPLELNTGELFF. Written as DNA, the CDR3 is TGCGCCAGCAGCTGGCCCAGCCCTTTGGAGTTAAACACCGGGGAGCTGTTTTTT.

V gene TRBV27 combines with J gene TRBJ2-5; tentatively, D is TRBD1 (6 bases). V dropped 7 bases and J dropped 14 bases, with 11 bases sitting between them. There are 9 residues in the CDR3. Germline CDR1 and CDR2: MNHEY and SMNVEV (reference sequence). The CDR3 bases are TGTGCCAGCAACGGACAGCCCTACTTC. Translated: CASNGQPYF.

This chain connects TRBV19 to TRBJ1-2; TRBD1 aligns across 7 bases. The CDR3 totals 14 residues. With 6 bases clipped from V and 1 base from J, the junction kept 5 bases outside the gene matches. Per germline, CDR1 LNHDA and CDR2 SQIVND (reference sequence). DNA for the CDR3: TGTGCCAGTAGGAGACAGGGAGGTAACTATGGCTACACCTTC. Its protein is CASRRQGGNYGYTF.

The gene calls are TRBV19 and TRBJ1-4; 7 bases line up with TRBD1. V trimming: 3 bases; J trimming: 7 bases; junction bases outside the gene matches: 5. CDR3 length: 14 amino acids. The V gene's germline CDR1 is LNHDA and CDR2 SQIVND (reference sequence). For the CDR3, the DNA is TGTGCCAGTAGTATGAACAGGGGAACTGAAAAACTGTTTTTT. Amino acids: CASSMNRGTEKLFF.

The CDR3 is CASSQTADTQYF. The CDR3 region has the DNA TGTGCCAGCAGCCAAACGGCAGATACGCAGTATTTT. The J gene is TRBJ2-3, the V gene TRBV7-2; D remains unclear. This CDR3 is 12 amino acids long. Germline CDR1 reads SGHTA; CDR2 reads FQGNSA. V lost 5 bases and J lost 4, with 7 bases in between.

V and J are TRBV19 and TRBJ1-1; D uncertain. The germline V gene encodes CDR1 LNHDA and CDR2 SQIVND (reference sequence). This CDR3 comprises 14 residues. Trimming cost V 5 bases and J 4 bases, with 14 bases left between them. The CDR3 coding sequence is TGTGCCAGTAGTTCCCGTGTCGGAGGCACTGAAGCTTTCTTT. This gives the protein CASSSRVGGTEAFF.

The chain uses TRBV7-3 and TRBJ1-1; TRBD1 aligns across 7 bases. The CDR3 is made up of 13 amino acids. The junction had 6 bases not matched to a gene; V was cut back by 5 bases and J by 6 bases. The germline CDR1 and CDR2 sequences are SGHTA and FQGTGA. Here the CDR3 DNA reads TGTGCCAGCAGCACCAACAGGGGTGCTGAAGCTTTCTTT. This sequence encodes CASSTNRGAEAFF.

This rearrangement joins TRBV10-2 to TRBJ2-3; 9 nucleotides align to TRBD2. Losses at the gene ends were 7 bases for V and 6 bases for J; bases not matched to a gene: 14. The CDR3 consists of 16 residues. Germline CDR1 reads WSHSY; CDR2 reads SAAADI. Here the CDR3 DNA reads TGCGCCAGCAAGGGCGGGGCGGGGGGGCTCGCCGATACGCAGTATTTT. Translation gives CASKGGAGGLADTQYF.

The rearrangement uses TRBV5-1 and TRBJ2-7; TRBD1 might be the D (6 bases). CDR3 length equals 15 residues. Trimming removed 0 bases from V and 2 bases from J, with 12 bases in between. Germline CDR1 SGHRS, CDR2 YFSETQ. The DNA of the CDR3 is TGCGCCAGCAGCTTGGTACAGGGCGGAACCTACGAGCAGTACTTC. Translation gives CASSLVQGGTYEQYF.